This paragraph covers one TCR beta chain sequence. This sample was included in a study of blood T cell repertoires in COVID-19. Using immunoSEQ multiplex PCR, the repertoire was profiled, and TCRdb retains in-frame clones only, with some absent. The table lists fewer than 250,000 clones, roughly 90% of them singletons. Losses at the gene ends were 7 bases for V and 12 bases for J; bases not matched to a gene: 6. The germline V gene has CDR1 MDHEN and CDR2 SYDVKM. The CDR3 sequence is 11 residues long. V usage is TRBV28 and J usage is TRBJ2-1, with 7 bases that match TRBD1. This receptor was taken from a man in his 60s who had recovered from COVID-19. The sequenced material came from peripheral blood. The CDR3 DNA follows: TGTGCCAGCACCGGAGACAGGGCGCAGTTCTTC. Amino acids: CASTGDRAQFF.